The 14 T cell receptor beta chains reported below all come from one sample, sequenced in a study of cytomegalovirus exposure and HLA in healthy donors (dated by TCRdb to about 2017). Library method: the immunoSEQ multiplex PCR assay. The multiplex PCR relied on a mix of 60 forward primers for TCR Vbeta segments and 13 reverse primers for TCR Jbeta segments. TCRdb's version of the immuneACCESS table is confined to in-frame rearrangements and falls short of the full clone set. An unresolved V gene accounts for under half of the shortfall where checked; the remainder is of unknown origin. This sample holds about 180,000 clones; 77% were observed only once. The ten most abundant clones make up roughly 3.5% of the sample. Sequenced sample: PBMCs. The receptor set was obtained from a woman aged 55-75 years in good health and CMV-seropositive.

This chain uses TRBV18 with TRBJ2-7, with 7 bases matching TRBD1. The junction had 10 bases not matched to a gene; V was cut back by 4 bases and J by 4 bases. This CDR3 comprises 15 residues. Germline V gives CDR1 KGHSH, CDR2 LQKENI. Here the CDR3 DNA reads TGTGCCAGCTCACGACAGGGTTCAATCATATACGAGCAGTACTTC. As protein: CASSRQGSIIYEQYF.

The chain employs TRBV4-3 and TRBJ2-1, with 9 positions matching TRBD1. V dropped 3 bases and J dropped 15; count of bases not matched to a gene: 9. This CDR3 has 13 residues. Germline CDR1 and CDR2: LGHNA and YSLEER. CDR3 in DNA: TGCGCCAGCAGCCACGCGCGGGACAGGGCCCCGTTCTTC. As protein: CASSHARDRAPFF.

The DNA for the CDR3 is TGTGCCAGCAGCAAAGGACAGGGGACAGATACGCAGTATTTT. Its translation is CASSKGQGTDTQYF. The chain has TRBV9 and TRBJ2-3, with 9 bases that match TRBD1. CDR1 is SGDLS and CDR2 is YYNGEE in the germline V gene. There are 14 residues in the CDR3. V shed 4 bases, J shed 3 bases, and the junction held 3 bases outside the gene matches.

The chain combines TRBV5-4 with TRBJ2-2, with TRBD2 matching over 15 bases. The CDR3 covers 17 residues. Losses at the gene ends were 4 bases for V and 7 bases for J; bases not matched to a gene: 8. Germline-derived CDR1 and CDR2 are SGHNT and YYREEE (reference sequence). The CDR3 DNA follows: TGTGCCAGCAGCCGTGGACTAGCGGGGGGGCGAGGCGGGGAGCTGTTTTTT. This gives the protein CASSRGLAGGRGGELFF.

The CDR3 here is CASSDDRGNQPQHF. CDR3 DNA: TGTGCCAGCAGTGACGACAGGGGCAATCAGCCCCAGCATTTT. V and J are TRBV6-1 and TRBJ1-5; 7 bases are shared with TRBD1. This CDR3 comprises 14 residues. Germline V gives CDR1 MNHNS, CDR2 SASEGT. V was pared by 3 bases and J by 2 bases, with 1 base of the junction left unmatched.

V gene TRBV28 combines with J gene TRBJ1-5, with D maybe TRBD1 (6 bases). Trimming took 2 bases from V and 1 from J, leaving 9 bases between them. From germline, CDR1 is MDHEN and CDR2 SYDVKM. There are 15 residues in the CDR3. This CDR3 is CASSLAGVSNQPQHF. CDR3 coding DNA: TGTGCCAGCAGTTTAGCAGGGGTGAGCAATCAGCCCCAGCATTTT.

The V call is TRBV28, the J call TRBJ1-3; 7 positions match TRBD1. The CDR3 loop spans 16 amino acids. The ends lost 3 bases at V and 0 bases at J; junction bases unmatched: 5. Germline V CDR1 and CDR2: MDHEN, SYDVKM. CDR3 DNA: TGTGCCAGCAGTTTTCCGGGACAGATCTCTGGAAACACCATATATTTT. It is translated as CASSFPGQISGNTIYF.

The chain uses TRBV11-3 and TRBJ1-1; no reliable D call. Germline assignment: CDR1 SGHNT and CDR2 YENEEA. Trimming stripped 2 bases from V and 5 bases from J, with 9 bases between. This CDR3 spans 13 amino acids. The chain's CDR3 is CASSLLEGTEAFF. For the CDR3, the DNA is TGTGCCAGCAGCTTACTCGAGGGTACTGAAGCTTTCTTT.

V and J are TRBV15 and TRBJ2-7, with unresolved D. V was pared by 0 bases and J by 3 bases, with 6 bases between. This CDR3 region has 13 residues. Germline V lookup: CDR1 LNHNV, CDR2 YYDKDF (reference sequence). The CDR3 region is CATSRDLLYEQYF. CDR3 nucleotide sequence: TGTGCCACCAGCAGAGATCTCCTCTACGAGCAGTACTTC.

V gene TRBV5-4 combines with J gene TRBJ1-2; D might be TRBD1 (6 bases). The CDR3 has 16 amino acids. Germline V gene lookup returns CDR1 SGHNT and CDR2 YYREEE (reference sequence). Trimming stripped 4 bases from V and 4 bases from J, with 20 bases between. The CDR3 nucleotides read TGTGCCAGCAGCGCCCAGGGGTCCCCAAGCTTCTATGGCTACACCTTC. Its translation is CASSAQGSPSFYGYTF.

A few counts support this clone. CDR3 region: CASNPPQETQYF. CDR3 sequence (DNA): TGTGCCAGCAATCCTCCCCAAGAGACCCAGTACTTC. The chain has TRBV6-1 and TRBJ2-5; D is unresolved. This CDR3 has 12 residues. Trimming cost V 7 bases and J 1 base, with 7 bases left between them. The V gene's germline CDR1 is MNHNS and CDR2 SASEGT.

The V gene is TRBV15, the J gene TRBJ2-1, with 13 bases lining up with TRBD2. After removal of 0 bases from V and 16 bases from J, the junction contained 6 bases not matched to a gene. CDR1 LNHNV and CDR2 YYDKDF come from the germline V gene (reference sequence). The CDR3 has 14 residues. In nucleotides, the CDR3 is TGTGCCACCAGCAGAGAAGGACTAGCGGGAGTTGTATTCTTC. Protein sequence: CATSREGLAGVVFF.

The V and J genes are TRBV4-2 and TRBJ1-2; 9 nucleotides line up with TRBD1. The germline CDR1 and CDR2 sequences are LGHNA and YNFKEQ. The CDR3 consists of 15 residues. After removal of 4 bases from V and 1 base from J, the junction contained 4 bases not matched to a gene. The CDR3: CASSPGQGSNYGYTF. CDR3 coding DNA: TGTGCCAGCAGCCCGGGACAGGGTAGTAACTATGGCTACACCTTC.

This chain links TRBV5-8 with TRBJ1-2; a possible D gene is TRBD1 (5 bases). This CDR3 spans 16 amino acids. CDR1 is SGHTS, CDR2 YDEGEE, per germline. The V gene lost 1 base and the J gene lost 2 bases, with 15 bases spanning the gap. The CDR3 bases are TGTGCCAGCAGCTTGTTTCGTGGACATCTCAACTATGGCTACACCTTC. It yields the protein CASSLFRGHLNYGYTF. The full variable domain, rest sourced from reference TRBV5-8 and TRBJ1-2, is EAGVTQSPTHLIKTRGQQATLRCSPISGHTSVYWYQQALGLGLQFLLWYDEGEERNRGNFPPRFSGRQFPNYSSELNVNALELEDSALYLCASSLFRGHLNYGYTFGSGTRLTVV.